The rows below give T cell receptor beta chains drawn from one sample of a study of early T cells in non-severe SARS-CoV-2 infection. TCRdb reprocessed the 5' RACE reads via MiXCR and lists one record per CDR3 protein. Of about 64,000 distinct CDR3 sequences listed, about an eighth are singletons. Sequenced material: whole blood. Receptors were obtained from an adult who was a healthcare worker with PCR-confirmed SARS-CoV-2 infection or an uninfected control (not recorded which). The conserved cysteine and the conserved F or W are not part of the CDR3 here. The D gene is left open where the match is weak.

D gene: NA; V gene: TRBV12-3/TRBV12-4; J gene: TRBJ2-1; CDR3 protein: ASSVDSGSYNEQF
D gene: TRBD1; V gene: TRBV19; J gene: TRBJ1-5; CDR3 protein: ACRQGAYQPQH
D gene: NA; V gene: TRBV7-2; J gene: TRBJ1-5; CDR3 protein: ASSSGVGQPQH
D gene: NA; V gene: TRBV7-8; J gene: TRBJ2-5; CDR3 protein: ASSLKETQY
D gene: NA; V gene: TRBV18; J gene: TRBJ2-2; CDR3 protein: ASSPDRFSGELF
D gene: TRBD2; V gene: TRBV5-1; J gene: TRBJ2-1; CDR3 protein: ASSLVLAGAGEQF
D gene: NA; V gene: TRBV12-5; J gene: TRBJ1-1; CDR3 protein: ASGLVLRDNTEAF
D gene: NA; V gene: TRBV18; J gene: TRBJ1-1; CDR3 protein: ASSPGPLPTEAF
D gene: NA; V gene: TRBV5-5; J gene: TRBJ2-3; CDR3 protein: ASSPKDTQY
D gene: NA; V gene: TRBV21-1; J gene: TRBJ2-1; CDR3 protein: ASSKGVEDRAYNEQF
D gene: NA; V gene: TRBV11-2; J gene: TRBJ1-4; CDR3 protein: ASSFRQGNEKLF
D gene: NA; V gene: TRBV11-2; J gene: TRBJ2-5; CDR3 protein: ASSVNSRSQETQY
D gene: NA; V gene: TRBV20-1; J gene: TRBJ1-2; CDR3 protein: SASSRLMSYGYT
D gene: NA; V gene: TRBV5-1; J gene: TRBJ2-7; CDR3 protein: ASSFPGIYEQY
D gene: NA; V gene: TRBV12-3/TRBV12-4; J gene: TRBJ2-2; CDR3 protein: ASSTDRNTGELF
D gene: NA; V gene: TRBV12-3/TRBV12-4; J gene: TRBJ2-1; CDR3 protein: ASSLWGNEQF
D gene: TRBD2; V gene: TRBV6-6; J gene: TRBJ2-2; CDR3 protein: ASSWLAGELTGELF
D gene: TRBD2; V gene: TRBV19; J gene: TRBJ2-1; CDR3 protein: ASSPGTSGGRSYNEQF
D gene: NA; V gene: TRBV5-4; J gene: TRBJ2-4; CDR3 protein: ASSFDGDIQY
D gene: TRBD1; V gene: TRBV6-2/TRBV6-3; J gene: TRBJ2-5; CDR3 protein: ASSNPGTGIETQY
D gene: NA; V gene: TRBV7-9; J gene: TRBJ1-2; CDR3 protein: ASSVGLQYT
D gene: NA; V gene: TRBV6-4; J gene: TRBJ1-2; CDR3 protein: ASSDAGGQFSYGYT
D gene: NA; V gene: TRBV9; J gene: TRBJ1-1; CDR3 protein: ASSPRGDTVAF
D gene: NA; V gene: TRBV10-1; J gene: TRBJ2-7; CDR3 protein: ASSDWGSYEQY
D gene: TRBD1; V gene: TRBV14; J gene: TRBJ2-7; CDR3 protein: ASSQARGPGYEQY
D gene: NA; V gene: TRBV6-6; J gene: TRBJ1-1; CDR3 protein: ASSTRTEAF
D gene: TRBD2; V gene: TRBV6-2/TRBV6-3; J gene: TRBJ2-5; CDR3 protein: ASSLLAENQETQY
D gene: NA; V gene: TRBV5-1; J gene: TRBJ2-7; CDR3 protein: ASSLGIEQY
D gene: NA; V gene: TRBV5-1; J gene: TRBJ1-2; CDR3 protein: ASSLDYGYT